Presented here are 26 T cell receptor beta chains from one specimen sequenced in a study of blood T cells in healthy people across ages. A second PCR of 7 to 11 cycles used a sample-barcoded 5' primer and a J-beta primer mix. TCRdb independently ran MiXCR on the 5' RACE reads; one entry per CDR3 protein. The sample consists of approximately 960,000 distinct CDR3 sequences, roughly 28% of them appearing once. These same records also appear under a second study, on T cells of mothers and their children.

Sequenced material: blood. The receptors here all came from a woman aged 40 to 55 in good health.

The chain recombines TRBV6-1 with TRBJ2-7, with 9 positions matching TRBD1. Germline CDR1 and CDR2: MNHNS and SASEGT. With V trimmed by 11 bases and J by 5 bases, 4 bases remained unmatched. The CDR3 is made up of 11 amino acids. CDR3 bases: TGTGCCGGACAGGGGTTCAACGAGCAGTACTTC. Its translation: CAGQGFNEQYF.

The rearrangement joins TRBV14 to TRBJ2-3, with 12 bases lining up with TRBD2. Germline V gene data show CDR1 as SGHDN and CDR2 as FVKESK. The CDR3 runs 19 residues. J was trimmed by 8 bases and V by 0 bases; bases with no gene match: 15. CDR3 DNA sequence: TGTGCCAGCAGCCAAGAGTGGGCTTCGACTAGCGGGAGCAAGGGTACGCAGTATTTT. It specifies CASSQEWASTSGSKGTQYF.

This chain links TRBV3-1 with TRBJ2-7, with 8 bases that match TRBD2. CDR3 length equals 12 residues. Trimming removed 8 bases from V and 5 bases from J; junction bases left unmatched: 5. The germline V gene has CDR1 LGHDT and CDR2 YNNKEL (reference sequence). CDR3 bases: TGTGCCAGCTCGGGGGGGGCCCACGAGCAGTACTTC. Translated: CASSGGAHEQYF.

A remark on this clonotype: This may come from a read error, since a much larger clone is one base off. The chain uses TRBV4-3 and TRBJ2-7; D might be TRBD2 (5 bases). Germline V gene data show CDR1 as LGHNA and CDR2 as YSLEER. The CDR3 is made up of 18 amino acids. CDR3 residues: CAGSQAARRPDLSYEQYF. As DNA, the CDR3 is TGCGCCGGCAGCCAAGCGGCTAGACGCCCTGACCTCTCCTACGAGCAGTACTTC.

V is TRBV25-1 and J is TRBJ1-6; 7 nucleotides agree with TRBD1. Germline V gene lookup returns CDR1 MGHDK and CDR2 SYGVNS. The CDR3 runs to 14 residues. V was clipped by 6 bases and J by 7 bases; unmatched bases: 6. CDR3 sequence (DNA): TGTGCCAGCAGACGGGAGACAGGGAATTCACCCCTCCACTTT. Translating it yields CASRRETGNSPLHF.

The rearrangement uses TRBV12-3 or TRBV12-4 and TRBJ2-5, with D possibly matching TRBD1 (6 bases). V lost 9 bases to trimming and J lost 5 bases, with 19 bases between them. CDR3 length: 14 residues. The DNA of the CDR3 is TGTGCCAGTACCGACAGGTTCCGATGGGAGACCCAGTACTTC. This codes for CASTDRFRWETQYF.

The chain links TRBV6-2 or TRBV6-3 to TRBJ2-1; TRBD2 matches at 12 bases. CDR1 MNHEY and CDR2 SVGEGT come from the germline V gene. Trimming at V came to 6 bases and at J to 4 bases, leaving 4 bases not matched to a gene. The CDR3 covers 15 residues. The CDR3 sequence: CASRKTSGRYNEQFF. The CDR3 bases are TGTGCCAGCAGAAAGACTAGCGGGAGATACAATGAGCAGTTCTTC.

V is TRBV10-3 and J is TRBJ2-7; D is undetermined. The germline V gene has CDR1 ENHRY and CDR2 SYGVKD. V gave up 3 bases and J gave up 0 bases, with 9 bases separating them. There are 14 residues in the CDR3. CDR3 residues: CAISDEVISYEQYF. In DNA form, the CDR3 reads TGTGCCATCAGTGATGAGGTGATCTCCTACGAGCAGTACTTC.

The sample holds a few counts of this clonotype. The V gene is TRBV14, the J gene TRBJ2-5, with TRBD2 matching 15 bases. V gave up 4 bases and J gave up 1 base; unmatched junction bases: 13. Germline-derived CDR1 and CDR2 are SGHDN and FVKESK. CDR3 length: 20 residues. CDR3 residues: CASSPFLGLAGGPPQETQYF. For the CDR3, the DNA is TGTGCCAGCAGCCCTTTCCTGGGACTAGCGGGGGGACCGCCCCAAGAGACCCAGTACTTC.

Notes on this clonotype: A much larger clone lies one base from this, so it may be a read error. The chain employs TRBV7-2 and TRBJ2-7; D may be TRBD1 or TRBD2 (5 bases each). Germline V gene lookup returns CDR1 SGHTA and CDR2 FQGNSA. The CDR3 is 16 residues long. With 3 bases removed from V and 4 bases from J, the gap between germline ends came to 19 bases. The CDR3 region is CASSFLTEGTRYEQYF. The CDR3 DNA follows: TGTGCCAGCAGCTTCTTGACAGAGGGTACGAGATACGAGCAGTACTTC.

About this clonotype: The missing conserved phenylalanine or tryptophan at the end of this CDR3 makes a read error likely. The genes are TRBV9 and TRBJ2-5, with D maybe TRBD2 (5 bases). CDR3 length equals 14 residues. Germline CDR1 is SGDLS and CDR2 is YYNGEE. This CDR3 is CASSVSGLQGTQYY. CDR3 bases: TGTGCCAGCAGCGTAAGCGGTTTACAAGGGACCCAGTACTAC.

This clonotype has ten or more counts. The rearrangement links TRBV15 to TRBJ2-7; 7 bases map to TRBD1. The CDR3 runs 15 residues. Germline V gene sequence: CDR1 LNHNV, CDR2 YYDKDF (reference sequence). V lost 2 bases, J lost 2 bases, and 6 bases stayed unmatched. This CDR3 reads CATSRPSTGTYEQYF. Written as DNA, the CDR3 is TGTGCCACCAGCAGACCCTCGACAGGGACCTACGAGCAGTACTTC.

The chain carries TRBV9 and TRBJ1-2; tentatively, D is TRBD1 (5 bases). CDR3 length equals 13 residues. V was pared by 4 bases and J by 8 bases, with 15 bases between. From germline, CDR1 is SGDLS and CDR2 YYNGEE. CDR3 nucleotide sequence: TGTGCCAGCAGCCCAAGCTTGGGGGAGGGCTACACCTTC. As protein: CASSPSLGEGYTF.

The chain is built from TRBV5-6 and TRBJ2-3; D gene uncertain. The CDR3 consists of 17 residues. CDR1 is SGHDT, CDR2 YYEEEE, per germline. V lost 0 bases, J lost 4 bases, and 18 bases lay in between. The DNA of the CDR3 is TGTGCCAGCAGCTTGGGTTTCACAGAACCTCGGGCAGATACGCAGTATTTT. Amino acid sequence: CASSLGFTEPRADTQYF.

This clonotype was seen only a few times. The chain has TRBV20-1 and TRBJ1-2; D call uncertain. V lost 5 bases and J 0 bases, leaving 7 bases between the germline ends. Germline values: CDR1 DFQATT, CDR2 SNEGSKA (reference sequence). This CDR3 region has 12 residues. Here the CDR3 reads CSAAVANYGYTF. Here the CDR3 DNA reads TGCAGTGCTGCAGTAGCTAACTATGGCTACACCTTC.

V is TRBV29-1 and J is TRBJ1-1; 8 bases are a match to TRBD1. The V and J ends lost 6 bases and 5 bases, in that order; junction bases with no gene match: 8. The CDR3 has 13 residues. Looked up from germline, CDR1 is SQVTM and CDR2 is ANQGSEA. The CDR3: CSVPRDRRTEAFF. The CDR3 region has the DNA TGCAGCGTACCTAGGGACAGGCGAACTGAAGCTTTCTTT.

This sequence joins TRBV3-1 and TRBJ2-3, with D possibly being TRBD2 (6 bases). V was trimmed by 7 bases and J by 1 base, leaving 15 bases between them. Germline CDR1 LGHDT, CDR2 YNNKEL (reference sequence). The CDR3 extends over 15 amino acids. CDR3 loop: CASTPARRGTDTQYF. Written as DNA, the CDR3 is TGTGCCAGCACCCCGGCGAGGAGGGGCACAGATACGCAGTATTTT.

This clonotype was recorded a few times. The chain couples TRBV15 to TRBJ2-5; D might be TRBD2 (5 bases). There are 12 residues in the CDR3. CDR1 and CDR2 from the germline V gene are LNHNV and YYDKDF (reference sequence). V lost 3 bases and J lost 11, with 13 bases in between. The CDR3: CATSSRAWEQYF. The CDR3 DNA is TGTGCCACCAGCAGTAGAGCCTGGGAGCAGTACTTC. Full variable domain (rest looked up from reference TRBV15 and TRBJ2-5): DAMVIQNPRYQVTQFGKPVTLSCSQTLNHNVMYWYQQKSSQAPKLLFHYYDKDFNNEADTPDNFQSRRPNTSFCFLDIRSPGLGDTAMYLCATSSRAWEQYFGPGTRLLVL.

The chain combines TRBV27 with TRBJ1-1; 12 nucleotides line up with TRBD1. The CDR3 is 19 amino acids. CDR1 and CDR2 (germline): MNHEY, SMNVEV (reference sequence). The trim removed 2 bases at V and 5 bases at J, leaving 15 bases unmatched. CDR3: CASSLTRWGTGGVLTEAFF. CDR3 nucleotide sequence: TGTGCCAGCAGTTTAACCCGGTGGGGGACAGGGGGCGTTTTGACTGAAGCTTTCTTT.

The CDR3 DNA reads as TGTGCCAGCAGCCAGGGACAGCGCGGCTACACCTTC. Translating gives CASSQGQRGYTF. The gene calls are TRBV7-2 and TRBJ1-2; 7 nucleotides line up with TRBD1. This CDR3 contains 12 residues. CDR1 is SGHTA, CDR2 FQGNSA, per germline. After removal of 5 bases from V and 8 bases from J, the junction contained 5 bases not matched to a gene.

The chain recombines TRBV3-1 with TRBJ1-1, with 10 bases lining up with TRBD1. Germline V gives CDR1 LGHDT, CDR2 YNNKEL (reference sequence). The CDR3 length is 14 residues. V was clipped by 6 bases and J by 3 bases; unmatched bases: 4. Here the CDR3 reads CASSRQGADTEAFF. The CDR3 bases are TGTGCCAGCAGTAGACAGGGGGCAGACACTGAAGCTTTCTTT.

This clonotype turned up a few times. The chain links TRBV21-1 to TRBJ2-7; the D call of TRBD1 is as the table states it, not checked on the DNA. TRBV21-1 is flagged as a pseudogene. The CDR3 has 16 residues. The CDR3 bases are TGTGCCAGAAGCAAAGAAGGGGGACGTAACTACTACGAGCAGTACTTC. Protein product: CARSKEGGRNYYEQYF.

This clonotype was recorded many times. The rearrangement links TRBV28 to TRBJ2-6; 9 nucleotides line up with TRBD1. This CDR3 has 17 amino acids. With V trimmed by 10 bases and J by 4 bases, 14 bases remained unmatched. Germline V gene sequence: CDR1 MDHEN, CDR2 SYDVKM. CDR3 bases: TGTGCCACCGTAATTCCGGGACAGGGATGGGGGGCCAACGTCCTGACTTTC. This codes for CATVIPGQGWGANVLTF.

The genes are TRBV6-1 and TRBJ2-1, with no clear D. Trimming took off 7 bases at V and 5 bases at J, with 15 bases between the two ends. In germline, CDR1 is MNHNS, CDR2 SASEGT. CDR3 length equals 14 residues. The CDR3 region is CASIPSETHNEQFF. CDR3 coding DNA: TGTGCCAGCATTCCCAGCGAAACGCACAATGAGCAGTTCTTC.

Worth noting for this clonotype: This may be a read error: a much more frequent sequence differs by one nucleotide. V and J are TRBV5-1 and TRBJ2-7; D is ambiguous. Germline CDR1 and CDR2: SGHRS and YFSETQ. V lost 1 base and J lost 5, with 16 bases in between. This CDR3 has 15 residues. CDR3 bases: TGCGCCAGCAGCTTGCAGGCTGCCAGCAAGCACGAGCAGTACTTC. Translating it yields CASSLQAASKHEQYF.

This clonotype was detected once. The CDR3 coding sequence is TGTGCCAGCAGTTACTCCAGGGTAACTGAAGCTTTCTTT. Its translation: CASSYSRVTEAFF. V is TRBV6-5 and J is TRBJ1-1, with D possibly being TRBD1 (5 bases). Germline V lookup: CDR1 MNHEY, CDR2 SVGAGI. The CDR3 is made up of 13 amino acids. V gave up 0 bases and J gave up 5 bases, with 7 bases separating them.